This T cell receptor (beta chain) was captured by sequencing in a study of blood T cell repertoires in COVID-19. Libraries were prepared by immunoSEQ multiplex PCR; TCRdb keeps only in-frame clonotypes and omits some of them. This sample has roughly 110,000 clones, with roughly nine tenths found just once. The germline V gene has CDR1 MDHEN and CDR2 SYDVKM. V trimming: 8 bases; J trimming: 9 bases; junction bases outside the gene matches: 8. The CDR3 has 12 residues. This receptor was identified in a man aged 35 to 55 with active or convalescent COVID-19. Sequenced: peripheral blood. The V call is TRBV28, the J call TRBJ1-1; 8 positions agree with TRBD1. The CDR3 loop reads CASAVQGAKAFF. The CDR3 coding sequence is TGTGCCAGCGCAGTTCAGGGGGCCAAAGCTTTCTTT.